This TCR beta chain was observed in a study of response to subunit inactivated influenza vaccine. Overall study findings and caveats: Authors suggested that a seasonal influenza vaccination recruits few new T cells each time.

This clonotype was observed a handful of times. The target antigen is unknown. Trimming removed 3 bases from V and 4 bases from J, with 18 bases in between. The length of the CDR3 is 16 residues. Per the germline V gene, CDR1 is SGDLS and CDR2 is YYNGEE. TCRdb ran MiXCR on the RT-PCR reads and lists one entry per CDR3 protein. The repertoire holds a few hundred thousand distinct CDR3 sequences, with roughly 15% as singletons. The sequence came from a man in his fifties or sixties who received an inactivated influenza vaccine. Specimen: PBMCs from blood, collected approximately 12 days after vaccination. The genes are TRBV9 and TRBJ2-3; tentative D call: TRBD1 (8 bases). The CDR3 nucleotides are TGTGCCAGCAGCGCCCAGGGGGCGGGAGTCCCAGATACGCAGTATTTT. It yields the protein CASSAQGAGVPDTQYF. The full variable domain, with the rest looked up from reference TRBV9 and TRBJ2-3, is DSGVTQTPKHLITATGQRVTLRCSPRSGDLSVYWYQQSLDQGLQFLIQYYNGEERAKGNILERFSAQQFPDLHSELNLSSLELGDSALYFCASSAQGAGVPDTQYFGPGTRLTVL.